This is a list of T cell receptor beta chains from one sample in a study of blood T cell repertoires in COVID-19. Generated by immunoSEQ multiplex PCR, the TCRdb table keeps only in-frame clones and is missing some. The sample has approximately 240,000 clones; around 81% are singletons. Source material: peripheral blood. The receptors were sampled from a woman aged 55-69 years with active or convalescent COVID-19. Each CDR3 is given without its conserved first and last residue. Clone size is not always given. Where it is, it says once, few, many or a class for expanded clones.

CDR3aa: ASRRDGNQPQH
abundance: few
j_gene: TRBJ1-5
v_gene: TRBV27

CDR3aa: ATREGARGAF
abundance: once
j_gene: TRBJ1-1
v_gene: TRBV12-3/TRBV12-4

CDR3aa: ASSKIEGGSKNIQY
abundance: -
j_gene: TRBJ2-4
v_gene: TRBV21-1

CDR3aa: ASSFLTSGSTDTQY
abundance: -
j_gene: TRBJ2-3
v_gene: TRBV5-1

CDR3aa: ASSQPARGLGNTIY
abundance: -
j_gene: TRBJ1-3
v_gene: TRBV3-1/TRBV3-2

CDR3aa: ASSQRAGDTGELF
abundance: -
j_gene: TRBJ2-2
v_gene: TRBV4-2

CDR3aa: ASRGGHTGELF
abundance: -
j_gene: TRBJ2-2
v_gene: TRBV2

CDR3aa: ASSSGARHADTQY
abundance: -
j_gene: TRBJ2-3
v_gene: TRBV5-4

CDR3aa: ASSEDRVGTEAF
abundance: -
j_gene: TRBJ1-1
v_gene: TRBV11-3

CDR3aa: ASSQGLAGGWETQY
abundance: -
j_gene: TRBJ2-5
v_gene: TRBV11-3

CDR3aa: ASIRDRGPTGYT
abundance: -
j_gene: TRBJ1-2
v_gene: TRBV28

CDR3aa: ASSHYMASTDTQY
abundance: -
j_gene: TRBJ2-3
v_gene: TRBV11-2

CDR3aa: ASRTGSYTEAF
abundance: -
j_gene: TRBJ1-1
v_gene: TRBV28

CDR3aa: AISESVTSSYGYT
abundance: -
j_gene: TRBJ1-2
v_gene: TRBV10-3

CDR3aa: ASSLAGQNTEAF
abundance: -
j_gene: TRBJ1-1
v_gene: TRBV7-8

CDR3aa: ASSLRTAGSYYGYT
abundance: -
j_gene: TRBJ1-2
v_gene: TRBV18

CDR3aa: ASRTGRYGYT
abundance: -
j_gene: TRBJ1-2
v_gene: TRBV2

CDR3aa: ASRQGSPGELF
abundance: -
j_gene: TRBJ2-2
v_gene: TRBV7-8

CDR3aa: SVEDRGHGYT
abundance: -
j_gene: TRBJ1-2
v_gene: TRBV29-1

CDR3aa: AWIVARDYGYT
abundance: -
j_gene: TRBJ1-2
v_gene: TRBV30

CDR3aa: ASSTAGGYVYGYT
abundance: -
j_gene: TRBJ1-2
v_gene: TRBV19

CDR3aa: ATSGRTPYNEQF
abundance: -
j_gene: TRBJ2-1
v_gene: TRBV24-1

CDR3aa: ASSEVRAGAIY
abundance: -
j_gene: TRBJ1-3
v_gene: TRBV6-1

CDR3aa: ASSPQGAEYTQY
abundance: -
j_gene: TRBJ2-3
v_gene: TRBV21-1

CDR3aa: ASSGQGATGELF
abundance: -
j_gene: TRBJ2-2
v_gene: TRBV5-1

CDR3aa: SATTGAYNEQF
abundance: -
j_gene: TRBJ2-1
v_gene: TRBV29-1

CDR3aa: ASSILGTPEMDTQY
abundance: -
j_gene: TRBJ2-3
v_gene: TRBV19

CDR3aa: ASSLTGSHEQY
abundance: -
j_gene: TRBJ2-7
v_gene: TRBV5-4

CDR3aa: ASSIVGGRATDTQY
abundance: -
j_gene: TRBJ2-3
v_gene: TRBV19

CDR3aa: ASSQQGSNEKLF
abundance: -
j_gene: TRBJ1-4
v_gene: TRBV5-1

CDR3aa: ASSLSGWFGNTIY
abundance: once
j_gene: TRBJ1-3
v_gene: TRBV2

CDR3aa: ASSYGAEGRSYNEQF
abundance: -
j_gene: TRBJ2-1
v_gene: TRBV7-3

CDR3aa: ASSPFSVANSPLH
abundance: -
j_gene: TRBJ1-6
v_gene: TRBV7-2

CDR3aa: ASSERMWTEAF
abundance: few
j_gene: TRBJ1-1
v_gene: TRBV2

CDR3aa: ASSFGTEDNSPLH
abundance: once
j_gene: TRBJ1-6
v_gene: TRBV5-1

CDR3aa: ASSQDHPGQGIGWDTIY
abundance: few
j_gene: TRBJ1-3
v_gene: TRBV3-1/TRBV3-2

CDR3aa: ASSLGAPTGASYEQY
abundance: -
j_gene: TRBJ2-7
v_gene: TRBV7-6

CDR3aa: ASSPASGGYGYT
abundance: -
j_gene: TRBJ1-2
v_gene: TRBV18

CDR3aa: ASSRLTSGEQF
abundance: -
j_gene: TRBJ2-1
v_gene: TRBV21-1

CDR3aa: ASLRVPGNTEAF
abundance: -
j_gene: TRBJ1-1
v_gene: TRBV5-1

CDR3aa: AISFGGLNNSPLH
abundance: once
j_gene: TRBJ1-6
v_gene: TRBV10-3

CDR3aa: ASSGQLAGEETQY
abundance: -
j_gene: TRBJ2-5
v_gene: TRBV2

CDR3aa: AWSEGLSYEQY
abundance: -
j_gene: TRBJ2-7
v_gene: TRBV30

CDR3aa: ASSLGGSTLQY
abundance: -
j_gene: TRBJ2-7
v_gene: TRBV7-3

CDR3aa: AVRGSRTEAF
abundance: -
j_gene: TRBJ1-1
v_gene: TRBV6-5

CDR3aa: ASSSGMGPREKLF
abundance: -
j_gene: TRBJ1-4
v_gene: TRBV28

CDR3aa: ASSQDLQGHNQPQH
abundance: -
j_gene: TRBJ1-5
v_gene: TRBV4-1

CDR3aa: ASSVGGNSGNTIY
abundance: once
j_gene: TRBJ1-3
v_gene: TRBV9